Given below is one T cell receptor (beta chain) in context. The junction had 13 bases not matched to a gene; V was cut back by 5 bases and J by 4 bases. CDR1 MNHEY and CDR2 SMNVEV come from the germline V gene (reference sequence). CDR3 size: 16 residues. This entry is derived from a study of CD8 T cells in Susac syndrome. Random hexamers were used to reverse transcribe an amount of roughly 0.5 to 1 ug RNA. TCRdb reanalysed the immunoSEQ multiplex PCR reads using MiXCR and keeps one entry per CDR3 protein. Of 65,000 to 90,000 distinct CDR3 sequences listed, approximately 95% are singletons. This receptor was identified in a human donor with multiple sclerosis. Sequencing was done on a sample of CD8+ T cells from PBMCs. The chain links TRBV27 to TRBJ1-1; TRBD1 matches at 7 bases. In DNA, the CDR3 is TGTGCCAGCAGTCTTCGGACAGGCGGCGGAGTCACTGAAGCTTTCTTT. This codes for CASSLRTGGGVTEAFF.